Listed below are T cell receptor beta chains from one sample, sequenced in a study of shared clonotypes between healthy human individuals. The protocol was immunoSEQ multiplex PCR, while the TCRdb copy is restricted to in-frame clones and leaves out a portion. The table lists around 550,000 clones, 90% to 96% of them singletons, with approximately 0.06% in the top ten. The sample comprised naive CD4+ T cells sorted from blood. These receptors all stem from a woman in her twenties or thirties in good health. The CDR3 runs from the conserved cysteine through the conserved F or W. A D gene is named only where the DNA matches it firmly. Expanded clones get a size class; other rows say once, few or many, or leave the size out.

d_gene: NA; abundance: NA; j_gene: TRBJ2-1; v_gene: TRBV11-1; CDR3nt: TGTGCCAGCAGCCGGGGGGCAGGCTACAATGAGCAGTTCTTC; CDR3aa: CASSRGAGYNEQFF
d_gene: NA; abundance: NA; j_gene: TRBJ2-5; v_gene: TRBV7-2; CDR3nt: TGTGCCAGCAGCTACCGGGGGGAGACCCAGTACTTC; CDR3aa: CASSYRGETQYF
d_gene: TRBD2; abundance: NA; j_gene: TRBJ2-1; v_gene: TRBV7-9; CDR3nt: TGTGCCAGCAGCTGGGAAGTTAGCGGGAGCTCCTACAATGAGCAGTTCTTC; CDR3aa: CASSWEVSGSSYNEQFF
d_gene: NA; abundance: once; j_gene: TRBJ2-7; v_gene: TRBV19; CDR3nt: TGTGCCAGTAGTATTAGGAGTAACTCCTACGAGCAGTACTTC; CDR3aa: CASSIRSNSYEQYF
d_gene: NA; abundance: NA; j_gene: TRBJ2-3; v_gene: TRBV5-4; CDR3nt: TGTGCCAGCAGCTTGGGCCACCTAGGCACAGATACGCAGTATTTT; CDR3aa: CASSLGHLGTDTQYF
d_gene: TRBD1; abundance: NA; j_gene: TRBJ2-7; v_gene: TRBV30; CDR3nt: TGTGCCTCCGAAGGGGGCACCTACAACACCTACGAGCAGTACTTC; CDR3aa: CASEGGTYNTYEQYF
d_gene: TRBD1; abundance: NA; j_gene: TRBJ1-1; v_gene: TRBV7-9; CDR3nt: TGTGCCAGCAGCTTAGACCTACGCGGGCCCCGACAGGGGAAAACTTTCTTT; CDR3aa: CASSLDLRGPRQGKTFF
d_gene: NA; abundance: NA; j_gene: TRBJ1-5; v_gene: TRBV19; CDR3nt: TGTGCCAGTAGCAAAACGGGGACGAATTATTTTAGTGGTCAGCCCCAGCATTTT; CDR3aa: CASSKTGTNYFSGQPQHF
d_gene: NA; abundance: NA; j_gene: TRBJ1-5; v_gene: TRBV10-3; CDR3nt: TGTGCCATCAGTGAATCGGGGCTCCGCAATCAGCCCCAGCATTTT; CDR3aa: CAISESGLRNQPQHF
d_gene: NA; abundance: NA; j_gene: TRBJ1-5; v_gene: TRBV7-3; CDR3nt: TGTGCCAGCAGCTTAGACAGCAATCAGCCCCAGCATTTT; CDR3aa: CASSLDSNQPQHF
d_gene: NA; abundance: NA; j_gene: TRBJ2-3; v_gene: TRBV28; CDR3nt: TGTGCCAGCAGTTTAATAACAGGGAGAGATACGCAGTATTTT; CDR3aa: CASSLITGRDTQYF
d_gene: NA; abundance: NA; j_gene: TRBJ1-3; v_gene: TRBV4-1; CDR3nt: TGCGCCAGCAGCCAAGAGGGACGTAACTCTGGAAACACCATATATTTT; CDR3aa: CASSQEGRNSGNTIYF
d_gene: NA; abundance: NA; j_gene: TRBJ2-6; v_gene: TRBV6-5; CDR3nt: TGTGCCAGCAGTTACTCGACCCTCTCTGGGGCCAACGTCCTGACTTTC; CDR3aa: CASSYSTLSGANVLTF
d_gene: TRBD2; abundance: NA; j_gene: TRBJ2-1; v_gene: TRBV18; CDR3nt: TGTGCCAGCTCCCTCGGGACTAGCGGGACGAATGAGCAGTTCTTC; CDR3aa: CASSLGTSGTNEQFF
d_gene: TRBD1; abundance: once; j_gene: TRBJ1-1; v_gene: TRBV28; CDR3nt: TGTGCCAGCAGTCCTCCTTCCGGGACAGGGCTCATGAACACTGAAGCTTTCTTT; CDR3aa: CASSPPSGTGLMNTEAFF